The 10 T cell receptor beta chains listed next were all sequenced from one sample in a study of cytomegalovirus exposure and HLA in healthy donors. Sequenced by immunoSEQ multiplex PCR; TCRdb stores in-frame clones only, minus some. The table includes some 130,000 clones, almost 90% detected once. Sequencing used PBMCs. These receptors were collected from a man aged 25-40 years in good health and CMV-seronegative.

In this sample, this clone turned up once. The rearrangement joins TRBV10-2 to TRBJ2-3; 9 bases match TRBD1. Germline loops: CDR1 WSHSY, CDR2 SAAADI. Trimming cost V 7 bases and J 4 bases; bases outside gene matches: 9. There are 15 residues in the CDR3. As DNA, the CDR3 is TGCGCCAGCACAGACGGGACAGGGAGGTCAGATACGCAGTATTTT. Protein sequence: CASTDGTGRSDTQYF.

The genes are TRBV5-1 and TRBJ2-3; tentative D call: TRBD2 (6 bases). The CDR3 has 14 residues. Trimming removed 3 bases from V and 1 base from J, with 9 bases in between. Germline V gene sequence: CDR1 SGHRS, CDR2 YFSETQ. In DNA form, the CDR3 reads TGCGCCAGCAGCTCCCGGGAGCGCACAGATACGCAGTATTTT. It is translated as CASSSRERTDTQYF.

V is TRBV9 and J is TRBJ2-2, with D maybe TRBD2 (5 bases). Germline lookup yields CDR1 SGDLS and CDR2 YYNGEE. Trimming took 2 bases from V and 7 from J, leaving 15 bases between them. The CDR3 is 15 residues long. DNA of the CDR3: TGTGCCAGCAGCGTTTCGGGGTCCGATATCGGGGAGCTGTTTTTT. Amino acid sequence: CASSVSGSDIGELFF.

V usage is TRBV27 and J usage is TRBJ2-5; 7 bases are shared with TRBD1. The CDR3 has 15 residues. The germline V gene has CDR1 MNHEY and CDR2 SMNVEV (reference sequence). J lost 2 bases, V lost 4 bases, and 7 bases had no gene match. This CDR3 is CASSWGRTGQETQYF. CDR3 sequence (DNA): TGTGCCAGCAGTTGGGGACGGACAGGACAAGAGACCCAGTACTTC.

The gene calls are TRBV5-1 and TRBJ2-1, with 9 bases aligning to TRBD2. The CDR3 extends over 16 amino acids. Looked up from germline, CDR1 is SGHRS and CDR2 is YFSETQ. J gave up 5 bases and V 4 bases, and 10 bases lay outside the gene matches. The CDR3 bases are TGCGCCAGCAGCGGATTAGCGGGAGTCGGCCACAATGAGCAGTTCTTC. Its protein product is CASSGLAGVGHNEQFF.

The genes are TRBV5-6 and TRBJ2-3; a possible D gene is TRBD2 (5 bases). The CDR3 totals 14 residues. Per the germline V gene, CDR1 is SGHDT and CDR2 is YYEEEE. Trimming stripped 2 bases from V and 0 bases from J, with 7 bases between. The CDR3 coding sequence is TGTGCCAGCAGCTTCGGGGTTAGCACAGATACGCAGTATTTT. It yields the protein CASSFGVSTDTQYF. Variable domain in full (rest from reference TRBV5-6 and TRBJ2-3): DAGVTQSPTHLIKTRGQQVTLRCSPKSGHDTVSWYQQALGQGPQFIFQYYEEEERQRGNFPDRFSGHQFPNYSSELNVNALLLGDSALYLCASSFGVSTDTQYFGPGTRLTVL.

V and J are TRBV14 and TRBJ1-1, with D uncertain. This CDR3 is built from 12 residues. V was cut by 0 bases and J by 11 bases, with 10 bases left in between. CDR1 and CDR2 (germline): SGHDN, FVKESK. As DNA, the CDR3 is TGTGCCAGCAGCCAAGAACCTGGTGGCGCTTTCTTT. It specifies CASSQEPGGAFF.

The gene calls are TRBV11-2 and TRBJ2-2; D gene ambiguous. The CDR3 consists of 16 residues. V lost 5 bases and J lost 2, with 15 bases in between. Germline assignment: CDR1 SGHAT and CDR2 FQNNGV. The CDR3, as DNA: TGTGCCAGCAGCCCCCTCTCTGGCCCTAACACCGGGGAGCTGTTTTTT. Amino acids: CASSPLSGPNTGELFF.

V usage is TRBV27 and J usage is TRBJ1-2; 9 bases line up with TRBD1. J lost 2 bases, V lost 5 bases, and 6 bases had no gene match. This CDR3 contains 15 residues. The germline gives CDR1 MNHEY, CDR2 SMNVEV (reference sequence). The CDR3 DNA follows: TGTGCCAGCAGTGAAACCGGGACAGGGAACTATGGCTACACCTTC. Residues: CASSETGTGNYGYTF.

The chain's CDR3 is CASSLDSYNEQFF. The CDR3 coding sequence is TGTGCCAGCAGTCTGGACAGCTACAATGAGCAGTTCTTC. This chain uses TRBV27 with TRBJ2-1, with D possibly TRBD1 on 6 matching bases. CDR1 and CDR2 from the germline V gene are MNHEY and SMNVEV (reference sequence). This CDR3 has 13 residues. V gave up 5 bases and J gave up 3 bases, with 8 bases separating them.